Detailed here is one T cell receptor (beta chain). What it binds is unknown. This record comes from a study of a mutant IDH1 vaccine in newly diagnosed glioma. The CDR3 totals 14 residues. J lost 0 bases, V lost 8 bases, and 5 bases had no gene match. Per the germline V gene, CDR1 is KGHSH and CDR2 is LQKENI. The method was immunoSEQ multiplex PCR; TCRdb's version includes in-frame clones alone and lacks a portion of them. The sample records over 50,000 clones, around 82% being singletons. Regarding time point: week 23, last vaccination. Topical imiquimod accompanied each vaccine dose, which consisted of 300 ug of mutant IDH1 20-mer peptide.

The receptor was isolated from a man aged 18 to 30 with glioma. The rearrangement links TRBV18 to TRBJ2-3; 7 positions match TRBD1. Sequencing used PBMCs, obtained from a glioma patient whose treatment included an IDH1 peptide vaccine. This CDR3 reads CASHRGSSTDTQYF. Here the CDR3 DNA reads TGTGCCAGCCACAGGGGTTCTAGCACAGATACGCAGTATTTT.